Below, 17 T cell receptor beta chains from the same sample are listed, as sequenced in a study of Tregs in tolerant kidney transplant recipients. Profiled with immunoSEQ multiplex PCR; TCRdb holds only in-frame clones, not every one. The sample has about 83,000 clones, less than 98% seen once. The sample here was CD4+ T cells from blood, taken before the transplant. The receptors were sampled from a human donor who received a combined kidney and bone marrow transplant.

The chain joins TRBV7-3 to TRBJ2-3; 8 bases match TRBD2. V was clipped by 1 base and J by 3 bases; unmatched bases: 9. CDR1 is SGHTA and CDR2 is FQGTGA in the germline V gene. This CDR3 region has 17 residues. The chain's CDR3 is CASSLNGAGGGTDTQYF. The CDR3 DNA reads as TGTGCCAGCAGCTTAAACGGGGCGGGGGGTGGAACAGATACGCAGTATTTT.

V is TRBV4-1 and J is TRBJ2-2; no definite D call. Germline V gives CDR1 MGHRA, CDR2 YSYEKL. V dropped 0 bases and J dropped 7 bases, with 9 bases sitting between them. This CDR3 region has 14 residues. CDR3 DNA: TGCGCCAGCAGCCAAGATCTTCCGAGCGGGGAGCTGTTTTTT. It specifies CASSQDLPSGELFF.

CDR3 bases: TGTGCCAGCAGCCCGGGACTTTCTACGCAGTATTTT. This encodes CASSPGLSTQYF. The rearrangement uses TRBV5-4 and TRBJ2-3, with D perhaps matching TRBD2 (6 bases). The germline gives CDR1 SGHNT, CDR2 YYREEE (reference sequence). The CDR3 totals 12 residues. V was cut by 4 bases and J by 8 bases, with 11 bases left in between.

The rearrangement uses TRBV11-2 and TRBJ1-1; 7 bases align to TRBD1. V lost 6 bases and J lost 4; bases outside the gene matches: 5. Looked up from germline, CDR1 is SGHAT and CDR2 is FQNNGV. This CDR3 is built from 13 residues. The CDR3 protein is CASSFGTATEAFF. The CDR3 nucleotides read TGTGCCAGCAGTTTCGGGACAGCCACTGAAGCTTTCTTT.

J is TRBJ2-5 and V is TRBV7-2; 7 nucleotides match TRBD2. The CDR3 covers 13 residues. The V gene's germline CDR1 is SGHTA and CDR2 FQGNSA. Trimming cost V 4 bases and J 3 bases; bases outside gene matches: 2. The CDR3 spells CASSWAGEETQYF. CDR3 nucleotides: TGTGCCAGCAGCTGGGCGGGGGAAGAGACCCAGTACTTC.

J is TRBJ1-2 and V is TRBV25-1; D is possibly TRBD1 (5 bases). The germline V and J ends were trimmed by 9 bases and 4 bases, with 12 bases remaining between them. Germline CDR1 is MGHDK and CDR2 is SYGVNS. There are 12 residues in the CDR3. The CDR3 here is CASSRGSYGYTF. The CDR3 nucleotides read TGTGCCAGTTCAAGGGGCAGCTATGGCTACACCTTC.

The chain employs TRBV7-2 and TRBJ1-4, with TRBD1 matching over 7 bases. Per the germline V gene, CDR1 is SGHTA and CDR2 is FQGNSA. V dropped 6 bases and J dropped 8; count of bases not matched to a gene: 9. This CDR3 has 14 residues. CDR3 bases: TGTGCCAGCAGTCTACAGGGGAGGAGCGAAAAACTGTTTTTT. Translated: CASSLQGRSEKLFF. Variable domain in full (rest from reference TRBV7-2 and TRBJ1-4): GAGVSQSPSNKVTEKGKDVELRCDPISGHTALYWYRQSLGQGLEFLIYFQGNSAPDKSGLPSDRFSAERTGGSVSTLTIQRTQQEDSAVYLCASSLQGRSEKLFFGSGTQLSVL.

The chain couples TRBV7-3 to TRBJ2-3; TRBD2 matches 11 bases. Germline V gene lookup returns CDR1 SGHTA and CDR2 FQGTGA. The CDR3 extends over 16 amino acids. With V trimmed by 5 bases and J by 0 bases, 4 bases remained unmatched. This CDR3 reads CASSLRTSGSTDTQYF. The CDR3 nucleotides are TGTGCCAGCAGCCTTCGGACTAGCGGGAGCACAGATACGCAGTATTTT. Supplemented by reference TRBV7-3 and TRBJ2-3, the full variable domain reads GAGVSQTPSNKVTEKGKYVELRCDPISGHTALYWYRQSLGQGPEFLIYFQGTGAADDSGLPNDRFFAVRPEGSVSTLKIQRTERGDSAVYLCASSLRTSGSTDTQYFGPGTRLTVL.

V and J are TRBV28 and TRBJ1-6; D gene uncertain. There are 11 residues in the CDR3. CDR1 and CDR2 (germline): MDHEN, SYDVKM. V shed 4 bases and J shed 9 bases, with 4 bases lying between them. In DNA form, the CDR3 reads TGTGCCAGCAGTTCCCGTTCACCCCTCCACTTT. It yields the protein CASSSRSPLHF.

This chain links TRBV28 with TRBJ1-5; TRBD1 aligns across 10 bases. The CDR3 runs to 16 residues. The germline CDR1 and CDR2 sequences are MDHEN and SYDVKM. The junction had 15 bases not matched to a gene; V was cut back by 5 bases and J by 11 bases. The CDR3 loop reads CASSLTGQGRKGAQHF. DNA for the CDR3: TGTGCCAGCAGTCTCACGGGACAGGGGCGGAAAGGAGCCCAGCATTTT.

The genes are TRBV15 and TRBJ2-7; D unclear. Germline CDR1 and CDR2: LNHNV and YYDKDF (reference sequence). This CDR3 has 14 residues. The V and J ends lost 1 base and 2 bases respectively, with 9 bases between them. DNA for the CDR3: TGTGCCACCAGCAGAGCTCGGTCGACCTACGAGCAGTACTTC. Its protein is CATSRARSTYEQYF. Using reference TRBV15 and TRBJ2-7 for the parts outside the CDR3, the full variable domain is DAMVIQNPRYQVTQFGKPVTLSCSQTLNHNVMYWYQQKSSQAPKLLFHYYDKDFNNEADTPDNFQSRRPNTSFCFLDIRSPGLGDTAMYLCATSRARSTYEQYFGPGTRLTVT.

As DNA, the CDR3 is TGCAGCGCCGGGGGGGACTTACGCTCTGGAAACACCATATATTTT. This translates into CSAGGDLRSGNTIYF. The rearrangement joins TRBV29-1 to TRBJ1-3; the D gene is possibly TRBD1 (5 bases). Germline loops: CDR1 SQVTM, CDR2 ANQGSEA. Trimming removed 7 bases from V and 0 bases from J, with 16 bases in between. The CDR3 has 15 amino acids.

The chain carries TRBV4-1 and TRBJ1-2; TRBD1 is a possible D gene (5 bases). Trimming removed 0 bases at V and 2 bases at J, with 10 bases between. CDR1 and CDR2 from the germline V gene are MGHRA and YSYEKL. This CDR3 comprises 15 residues. CDR3 in DNA: TGCGCCAGCAGCCAAGATTACAGGCGGAACTATGGCTACACCTTC. Amino acids: CASSQDYRRNYGYTF.

CDR3 residues: CASSLAQFGGSTDTQYF. For the CDR3, the DNA is TGCGCCAGCAGCTTGGCCCAGTTTGGAGGGAGCACAGATACGCAGTATTTT. The chain uses TRBV5-1 and TRBJ2-3; weak D call: TRBD2 (6 bases). Trimming removed 0 bases from V and 0 bases from J, with 14 bases in between. This CDR3 comprises 17 residues. CDR1 is SGHRS and CDR2 is YFSETQ in the germline V gene.

The rearrangement uses TRBV6-1 and TRBJ2-1; 13 bases align to TRBD2. Germline assignment: CDR1 MNHNS and CDR2 SASEGT. Unmatched junction bases numbered 6, after V lost 2 bases and J lost 5 bases. The CDR3 sequence is 17 residues long. CDR3 in DNA: TGTGCCAGCAGTGAAATAACTAGCGGGGGGGCCCACAATGAGCAGTTCTTC. Amino acid sequence: CASSEITSGGAHNEQFF.

The rearrangement links TRBV12-5 to TRBJ2-7; D might be TRBD2 (6 bases). CDR3 length: 17 amino acids. Germline V lookup: CDR1 LGHNT, CDR2 FRNRAP. V gave up 5 bases and J gave up 0 bases, with 20 bases separating them. CDR3 region: CASGPYWLAGTSYEQYF. Here the CDR3 DNA reads TGTGCTAGTGGTCCGTATTGGCTGGCGGGGACCTCCTACGAGCAGTACTTC. The full variable domain, rest sourced from reference TRBV12-5 and TRBJ2-7, is DARVTQTPRHKVTEMGQEVTMRCQPILGHNTVFWYRQTMMQGLELLAYFRNRAPLDDSGMPKDRFSAEMPDATLATLKIQPSEPRDSAVYFCASGPYWLAGTSYEQYFGPGTRLTVT.

This clone was detected only once. The chain uses TRBV2 and TRBJ1-6; TRBD1 matches 8 bases. CDR3 size: 14 residues. V trimming: 6 bases; J trimming: 10 bases; junction bases outside the gene matches: 8. In germline, CDR1 is SNHLY, CDR2 FYNNEI. The CDR3 spells CASSQRTGNSPLHF. The CDR3 coding sequence is TGTGCCAGCAGCCAAAGGACAGGGAACTCACCCCTCCACTTT.